The subject of this entry is one T cell receptor beta chain. Patients at the Seattle site were enrolled during active infection and followed longitudinally. The sample is drawn from a study of blood T cell repertoires in COVID-19. In the original processing: Researchers report that nucleated cell counts were estimated from reference gene primer amplification. Some clones are missing from TCRdb's copy, which holds only in-frame ones; the method was immunoSEQ multiplex PCR. That table gives V, J and clone size, and the DNA gave D and trimming. In the table there are 80,000 to 95,000 clones, 81% of which are singletons. This CDR3 contains 15 residues. Germline loops: CDR1 SGHRS, CDR2 YFSETQ. J gave up 4 bases and V 0 bases, and 3 bases lay outside the gene matches.

This chain connects TRBV5-1 to TRBJ2-7; 11 bases match TRBD2. This sequence was found in a man aged 80 or over with COVID-19, enrolled during active disease. Sequenced input: peripheral blood. The CDR3: CASSLVLAGGYEQYF. The CDR3 DNA reads as TGCGCCAGCAGCTTGGTCCTAGCGGGGGGATACGAGCAGTACTTC.